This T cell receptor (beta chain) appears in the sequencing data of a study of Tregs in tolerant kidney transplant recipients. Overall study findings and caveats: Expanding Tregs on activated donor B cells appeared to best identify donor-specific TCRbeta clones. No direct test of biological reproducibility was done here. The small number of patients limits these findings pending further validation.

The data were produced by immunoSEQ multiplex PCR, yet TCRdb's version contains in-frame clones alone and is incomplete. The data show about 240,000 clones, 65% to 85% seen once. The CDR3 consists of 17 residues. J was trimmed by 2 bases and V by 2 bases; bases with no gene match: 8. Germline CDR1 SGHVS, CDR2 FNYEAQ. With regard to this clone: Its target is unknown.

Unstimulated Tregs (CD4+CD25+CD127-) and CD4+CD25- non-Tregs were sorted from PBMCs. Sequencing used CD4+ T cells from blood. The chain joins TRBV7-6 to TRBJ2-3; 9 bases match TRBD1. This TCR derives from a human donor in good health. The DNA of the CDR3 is TGTGCCAGCAGCTTAATGGTGAGGACAGGGGCCACAGATACGCAGTATTTT. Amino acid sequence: CASSLMVRTGATDTQYF.